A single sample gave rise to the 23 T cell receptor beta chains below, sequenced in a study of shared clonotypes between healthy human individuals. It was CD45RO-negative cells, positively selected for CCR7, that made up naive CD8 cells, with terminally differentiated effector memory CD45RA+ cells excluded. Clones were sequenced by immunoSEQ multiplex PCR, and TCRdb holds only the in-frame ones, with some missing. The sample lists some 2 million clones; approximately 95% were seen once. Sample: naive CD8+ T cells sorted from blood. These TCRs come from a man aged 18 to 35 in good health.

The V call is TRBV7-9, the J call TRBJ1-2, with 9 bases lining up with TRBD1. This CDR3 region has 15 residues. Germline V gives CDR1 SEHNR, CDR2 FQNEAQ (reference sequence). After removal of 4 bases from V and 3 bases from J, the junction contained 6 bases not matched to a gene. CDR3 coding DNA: TGTGCCAGCAGCTCCGAGACAGGGGGTTACTATGGCTACACCTTC. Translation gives CASSSETGGYYGYTF. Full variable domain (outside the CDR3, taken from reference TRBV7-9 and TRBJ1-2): DTGVSQNPRHKITKRGQNVTFRCDPISEHNRLYWYRQTLGQGPEFLTYFQNEAQLEKSRLLSDRFSAERPKGSFSTLEIQRTEQGDSAMYLCASSSETGGYYGYTFGSGTRLTVV.

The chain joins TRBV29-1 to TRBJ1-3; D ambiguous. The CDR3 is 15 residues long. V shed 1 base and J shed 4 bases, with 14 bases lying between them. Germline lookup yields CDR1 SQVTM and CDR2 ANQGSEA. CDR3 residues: CSVEGIGPRGNTIYF. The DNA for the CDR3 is TGCAGCGTTGAAGGTATAGGGCCGAGGGGAAACACCATATATTTT. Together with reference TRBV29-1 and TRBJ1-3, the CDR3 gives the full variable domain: SAVISQKPSRDICQRGTSLTIQCQVDSQVTMMFWYRQQPGQSLTLIATANQGSEATYESGFVIDKFPISRPNLTFSTLTVSNMSPEDSSIYLCSVEGIGPRGNTIYFGEGSWLTVV.

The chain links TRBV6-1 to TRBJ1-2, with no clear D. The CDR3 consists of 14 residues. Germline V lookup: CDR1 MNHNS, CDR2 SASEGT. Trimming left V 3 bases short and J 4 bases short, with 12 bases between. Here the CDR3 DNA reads TGTGCCAGCAGTGAGCGTCGGTCAGGCTATGGCTACACCTTC. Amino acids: CASSERRSGYGYTF.

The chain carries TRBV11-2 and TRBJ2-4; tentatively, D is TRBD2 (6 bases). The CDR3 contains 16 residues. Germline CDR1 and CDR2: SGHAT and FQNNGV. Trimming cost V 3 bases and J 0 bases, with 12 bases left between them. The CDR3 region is CASSFFGSRAKNIQYF. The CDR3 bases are TGTGCCAGCAGCTTTTTCGGGAGCCGAGCCAAAAACATTCAGTACTTC.

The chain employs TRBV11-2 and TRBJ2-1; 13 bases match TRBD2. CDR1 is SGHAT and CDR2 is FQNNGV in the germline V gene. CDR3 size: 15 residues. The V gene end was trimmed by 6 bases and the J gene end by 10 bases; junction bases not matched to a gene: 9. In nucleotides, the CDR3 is TGTGCCAGCAGAGGGACTAGCGGGGTCTACTGGGAGCAGTTCTTC. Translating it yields CASRGTSGVYWEQFF.

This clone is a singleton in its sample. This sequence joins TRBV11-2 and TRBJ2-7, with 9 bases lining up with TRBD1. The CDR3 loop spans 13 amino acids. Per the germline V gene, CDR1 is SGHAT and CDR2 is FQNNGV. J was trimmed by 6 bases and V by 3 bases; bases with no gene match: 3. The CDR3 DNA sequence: TGTGCCAGCAGCTTTAAGACAGGGGGCGAGCAGTACTTC. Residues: CASSFKTGGEQYF. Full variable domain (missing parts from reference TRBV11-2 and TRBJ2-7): EAGVAQSPRYKIIEKRQSVAFWCNPISGHATLYWYQQILGQGPKLLIQFQNNGVVDDSQLPKDRFSAERLKGVDSTLKIQPAKLEDSAVYLCASSFKTGGEQYFGPGTRLTVT.

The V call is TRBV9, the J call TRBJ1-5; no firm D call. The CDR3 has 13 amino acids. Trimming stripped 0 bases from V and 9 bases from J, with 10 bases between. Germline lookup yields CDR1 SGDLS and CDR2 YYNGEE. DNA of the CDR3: TGTGCCAGCAGCGTAGTTCGCAGGCGGCCCCAGCATTTT. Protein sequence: CASSVVRRRPQHF.

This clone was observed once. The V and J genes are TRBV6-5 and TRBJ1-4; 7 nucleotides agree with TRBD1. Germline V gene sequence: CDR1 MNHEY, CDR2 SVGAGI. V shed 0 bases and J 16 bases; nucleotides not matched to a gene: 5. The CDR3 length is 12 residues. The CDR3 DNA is TGTGCCAGCAGTTACTCCCAGACAGGGCCGTTTTTT. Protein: CASSYSQTGPFF.

CDR3 region: CASSQERGSWETQYF. CDR3 in DNA: TGCGCCAGCAGCCAAGAAAGGGGGAGTTGGGAGACCCAGTACTTC. The chain joins TRBV4-3 to TRBJ2-5, with D possibly matching TRBD1 (6 bases). Trimming shortened V by 0 bases and J by 5 bases, and 13 bases separated the two germline ends. The germline CDR1 and CDR2 sequences are LGHNA and YSLEER. The CDR3 extends over 15 amino acids.

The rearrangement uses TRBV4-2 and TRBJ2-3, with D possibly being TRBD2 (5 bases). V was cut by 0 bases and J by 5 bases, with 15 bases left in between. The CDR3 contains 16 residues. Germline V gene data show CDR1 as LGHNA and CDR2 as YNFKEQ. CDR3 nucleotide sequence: TGTGCCAGCAGCCAAGATCCACTAGGTTTGGGAGATACGCAGTATTTT. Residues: CASSQDPLGLGDTQYF.

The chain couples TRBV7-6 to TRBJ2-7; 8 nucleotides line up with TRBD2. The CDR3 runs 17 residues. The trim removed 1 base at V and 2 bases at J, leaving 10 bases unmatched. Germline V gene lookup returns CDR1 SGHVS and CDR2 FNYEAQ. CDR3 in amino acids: CASSLEAVVAGPYEQYF. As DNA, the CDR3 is TGTGCCAGCAGCTTAGAGGCGGTGGTAGCGGGACCCTACGAGCAGTACTTC. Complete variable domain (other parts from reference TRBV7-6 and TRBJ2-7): GAGVSQSPRYKVTKRGQDVALRCDPISGHVSLYWYRQALGQGPEFLTYFNYEAQQDKSGLPNDRFSAERPEGSISTLTIQRTEQRDSAMYRCASSLEAVVAGPYEQYFGPGTRLTVT.

The CDR3 loop reads CASRPWTGPGETQYF. CDR3 sequence (DNA): TGTGCCAGCCGCCCCTGGACAGGGCCGGGAGAGACCCAGTACTTC. This chain links TRBV27 with TRBJ2-5, with 8 bases identical to TRBD1. J was trimmed by 4 bases and V by 8 bases; bases with no gene match: 12. This CDR3 is built from 15 residues. The germline gives CDR1 MNHEY, CDR2 SMNVEV (reference sequence).

CDR3 sequence (DNA): TGCGCCAGCAGCCAGGGATTTGGCAATCAGCCCCAGCATTTT. As protein: CASSQGFGNQPQHF. The rearrangement links TRBV4-1 to TRBJ1-5; D remains unclear. Germline V gives CDR1 MGHRA, CDR2 YSYEKL. Trimming shortened V by 3 bases and J by 2 bases, and 8 bases separated the two germline ends. The CDR3 totals 14 residues.

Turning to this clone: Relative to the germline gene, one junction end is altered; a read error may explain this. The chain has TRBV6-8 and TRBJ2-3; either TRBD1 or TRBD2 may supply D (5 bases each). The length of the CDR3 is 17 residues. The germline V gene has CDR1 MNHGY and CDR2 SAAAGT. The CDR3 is CIDRGKLQGVSTDTQYF. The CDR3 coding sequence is TGCATAGATCGAGGGAAACTTCAGGGCGTTAGCACAGATACGCAGTATTTT.

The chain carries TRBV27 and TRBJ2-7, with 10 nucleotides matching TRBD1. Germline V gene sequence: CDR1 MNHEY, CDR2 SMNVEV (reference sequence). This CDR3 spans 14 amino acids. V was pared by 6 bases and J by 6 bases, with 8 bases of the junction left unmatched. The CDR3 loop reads CASSIGQGVLEQYF. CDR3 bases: TGTGCCAGCAGCATAGGACAGGGGGTCCTCGAGCAGTACTTC.

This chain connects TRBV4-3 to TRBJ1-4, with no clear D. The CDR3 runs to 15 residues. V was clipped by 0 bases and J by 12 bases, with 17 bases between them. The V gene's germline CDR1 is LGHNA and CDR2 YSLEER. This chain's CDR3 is CASSQDLGGPGELFF. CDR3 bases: TGCGCCAGCAGCCAAGACCTAGGAGGGCCCGGTGAACTGTTTTTT.

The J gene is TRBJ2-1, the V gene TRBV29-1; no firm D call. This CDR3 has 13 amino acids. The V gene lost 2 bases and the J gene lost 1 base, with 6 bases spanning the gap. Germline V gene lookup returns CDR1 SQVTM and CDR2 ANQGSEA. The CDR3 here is CSVETASYNEQFF. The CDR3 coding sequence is TGCAGCGTTGAAACTGCGTCCTACAATGAGCAGTTCTTC.

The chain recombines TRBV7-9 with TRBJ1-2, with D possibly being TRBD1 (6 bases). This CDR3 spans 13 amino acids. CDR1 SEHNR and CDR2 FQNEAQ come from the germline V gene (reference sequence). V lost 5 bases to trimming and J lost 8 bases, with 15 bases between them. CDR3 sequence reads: CASSPGDTKGYTF. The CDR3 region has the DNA TGTGCCAGCAGCCCCGGGGACACGAAGGGCTACACCTTC. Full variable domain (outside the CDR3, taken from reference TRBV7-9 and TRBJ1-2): DTGVSQNPRHKITKRGQNVTFRCDPISEHNRLYWYRQTLGQGPEFLTYFQNEAQLEKSRLLSDRFSAERPKGSFSTLEIQRTEQGDSAMYLCASSPGDTKGYTFGSGTRLTVV.

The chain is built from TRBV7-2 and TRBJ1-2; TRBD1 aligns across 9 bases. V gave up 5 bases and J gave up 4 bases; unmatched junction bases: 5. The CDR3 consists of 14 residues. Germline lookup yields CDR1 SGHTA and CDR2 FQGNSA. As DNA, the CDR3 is TGTGCCAGCAGCACACTGGACAGGGGCTATGGCTACACCTTC. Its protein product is CASSTLDRGYGYTF. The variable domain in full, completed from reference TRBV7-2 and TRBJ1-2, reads GAGVSQSPSNKVTEKGKDVELRCDPISGHTALYWYRQSLGQGLEFLIYFQGNSAPDKSGLPSDRFSAERTGGSVSTLTIQRTQQEDSAVYLCASSTLDRGYGYTFGSGTRLTVV.

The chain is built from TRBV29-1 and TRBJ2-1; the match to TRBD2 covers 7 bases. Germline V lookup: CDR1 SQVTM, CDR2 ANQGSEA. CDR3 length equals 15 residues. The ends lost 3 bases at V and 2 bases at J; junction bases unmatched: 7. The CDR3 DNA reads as TGCAGCGTTGACCTTACTAGCGAAGCCTACAATGAGCAGTTCTTC. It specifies CSVDLTSEAYNEQFF.

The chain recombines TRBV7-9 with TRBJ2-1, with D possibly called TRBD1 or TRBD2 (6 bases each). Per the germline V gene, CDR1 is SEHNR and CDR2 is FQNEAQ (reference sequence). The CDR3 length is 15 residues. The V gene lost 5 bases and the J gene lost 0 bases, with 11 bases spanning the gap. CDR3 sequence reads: CASSIPGASYNEQFF. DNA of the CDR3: TGTGCCAGCAGCATTCCGGGGGCCTCCTACAATGAGCAGTTCTTC.

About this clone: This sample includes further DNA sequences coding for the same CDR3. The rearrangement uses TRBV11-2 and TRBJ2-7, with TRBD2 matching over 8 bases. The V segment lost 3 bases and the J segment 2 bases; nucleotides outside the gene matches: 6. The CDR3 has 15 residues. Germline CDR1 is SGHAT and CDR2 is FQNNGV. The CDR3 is CASSLGLAGAYEQYF. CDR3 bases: TGTGCCAGCAGCTTGGGGCTAGCGGGTGCCTACGAGCAGTACTTC.

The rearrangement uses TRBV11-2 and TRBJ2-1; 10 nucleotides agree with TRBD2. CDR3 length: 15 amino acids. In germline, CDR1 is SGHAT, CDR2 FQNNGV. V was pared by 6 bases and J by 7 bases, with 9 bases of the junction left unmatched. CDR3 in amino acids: CASRDPGLAENEQFF. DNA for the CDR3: TGTGCCAGCAGAGACCCCGGACTAGCGGAAAATGAGCAGTTCTTC.